This T cell receptor (beta chain) was recorded in a study of shared clonotypes between healthy human individuals. Here immunoSEQ multiplex PCR was the method, and the copy in TCRdb shows in-frame clones only, minus some. The sample lists around 2.5 million clones, 93% seen once, with about 0.34% in the top ten. This CDR3 contains 14 residues. V lost 1 base to trimming and J lost 5 bases, with 13 bases between them. The V gene's germline CDR1 is SGHRS and CDR2 YFSETQ. The origin of this receptor is a man aged 18-30 years in good health. Some clones in this sample may be carry-over from other donors' samples. V usage is TRBV5-1 and J usage is TRBJ2-7; either TRBD1 or TRBD2 may fit D (6 bases each). Sample: naive CD4+ T cells from PBMCs. The subset: CD45RA+ positively selected. CDR3 nucleotide sequence: TGCGCCAGCAGCTTGACGGGGGCTACCCACGAGCAGTACTTC. Translated: CASSLTGATHEQYF. The full variable domain, its missing parts supplied by reference TRBV5-1 and TRBJ2-7, is KAGVTQTPRYLIKTRGQQVTLSCSPISGHRSVSWYQQTPGQGLQFLFEYFSETQRNKGNFPGRFSGRQFSNSRSEMNVSTLELGDSALYLCASSLTGATHEQYFGPGTRLTVT.